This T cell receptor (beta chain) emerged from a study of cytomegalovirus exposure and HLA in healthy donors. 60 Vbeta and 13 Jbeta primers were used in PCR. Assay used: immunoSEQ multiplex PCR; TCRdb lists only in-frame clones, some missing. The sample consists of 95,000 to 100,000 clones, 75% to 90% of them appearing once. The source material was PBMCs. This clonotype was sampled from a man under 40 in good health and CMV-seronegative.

CDR3 nucleotide sequence: TGCGCCAGCAGCTTGGGACAGGGGTACAATCAGCCCCAGCATTTT. It yields the protein CASSLGQGYNQPQHF. The chain employs TRBV5-1 and TRBJ1-5; 8 bases agree with TRBD1. The J segment lost 3 bases and the V segment lost 0 bases, leaving 2 bases of the junction unmatched. This CDR3 has 15 residues. Germline lookup yields CDR1 SGHRS and CDR2 YFSETQ.